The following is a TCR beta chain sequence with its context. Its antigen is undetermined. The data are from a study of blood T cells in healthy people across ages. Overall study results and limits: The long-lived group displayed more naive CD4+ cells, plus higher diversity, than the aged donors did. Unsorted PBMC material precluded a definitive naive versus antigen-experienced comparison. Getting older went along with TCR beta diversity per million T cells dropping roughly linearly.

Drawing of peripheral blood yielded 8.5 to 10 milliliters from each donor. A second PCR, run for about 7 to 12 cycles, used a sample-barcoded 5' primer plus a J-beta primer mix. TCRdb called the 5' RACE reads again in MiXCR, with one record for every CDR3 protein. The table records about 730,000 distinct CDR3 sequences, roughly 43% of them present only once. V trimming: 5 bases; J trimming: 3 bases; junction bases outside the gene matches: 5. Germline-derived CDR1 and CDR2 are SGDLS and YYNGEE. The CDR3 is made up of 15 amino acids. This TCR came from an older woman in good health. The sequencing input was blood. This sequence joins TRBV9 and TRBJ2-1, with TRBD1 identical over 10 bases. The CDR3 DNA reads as TGTGCCAGCAGTTTCGGGACAGGGGACTACAATGAGCAGTTCTTC. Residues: CASSFGTGDYNEQFF. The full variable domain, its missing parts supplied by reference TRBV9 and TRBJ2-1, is DSGVTQTPKHLITATGQRVTLRCSPRSGDLSVYWYQQSLDQGLQFLIQYYNGEERAKGNILERFSAQQFPDLHSELNLSSLELGDSALYFCASSFGTGDYNEQFFGPGTRLTVL.